Presented here are 26 T cell receptor beta chains from one specimen sequenced in a study of cytotoxic CD8 clonotypes in ibrutinib-treated CLL (TCRdb year 2021). This specimen's time point label, interpreted: around 2 years on ibrutinib. Library preparation employed the immunoSEQ multiplex PCR assay. TCRdb stores this immuneACCESS table with in-frame sequences only. Part of the clones is absent; in the studies checked, under half of the shortfall reflects unresolved V genes, and no reason is known for the rest. The sample table contains about 200,000 clones; only one count was recorded for approximately 68% of them. About an eighth of the sample is in the top ten clones. Here the sequenced sample was PBMCs, taken after 24 months of ibrutinib treatment. All receptors derive from a human donor with chronic lymphocytic leukemia.

The chain employs TRBV5-1 and TRBJ2-1, with D maybe TRBD2 (6 bases). With 0 bases removed from V and 6 bases from J, the gap between germline ends came to 7 bases. CDR1 and CDR2 (germline): SGHRS, YFSETQ. This CDR3 spans 13 amino acids. CDR3: CASSLGRVNEQFF. The CDR3 region has the DNA TGCGCCAGCAGCTTGGGGAGGGTCAATGAGCAGTTCTTC.

This clone was picked up one time. The J gene is TRBJ2-7, the V gene TRBV27; D gene ambiguous. CDR1 is MNHEY and CDR2 is SMNVEV in the germline V gene (reference sequence). The ends were cut back, 7 bases at V and 5 bases at J, with 6 bases in the middle. CDR3 length: 10 amino acids. CDR3 in amino acids: CASNPNEQYF. DNA of the CDR3: TGTGCCAGCAACCCCAACGAGCAGTACTTC.

The CDR3 spells CASSEARWDRSSNQPQHF. CDR3 nucleotides: TGTGCCAGCAGTGAAGCGAGGTGGGACCGGTCTAGCAATCAGCCCCAGCATTTT. The chain is built from TRBV6-1 and TRBJ1-5; D is perhaps TRBD1 (5 bases). Per germline, CDR1 MNHNS and CDR2 SASEGT. Trimming removed 0 bases from V and 0 bases from J, with 15 bases in between. This CDR3 is built from 18 residues.

The V call is TRBV4-1, the J call TRBJ1-5; D gene unclear. This CDR3 spans 16 amino acids. The V gene lost 1 base and the J gene lost 3 bases, with 13 bases spanning the gap. The germline gives CDR1 MGHRA, CDR2 YSYEKL. The CDR3 sequence is CASSQVFRTVNQPQHF. CDR3 coding DNA: TGCGCCAGCAGCCAAGTGTTCAGGACTGTCAATCAGCCCCAGCATTTT.

The chain employs TRBV5-1 and TRBJ2-7; possible D gene TRBD2, 5 bases. Germline V gene lookup returns CDR1 SGHRS and CDR2 YFSETQ. CDR3 size: 14 residues. The ends were cut back, 4 bases at V and 1 base at J, with 12 bases in the middle. CDR3 protein: CASSVGDRSYEQYF. In DNA form, the CDR3 reads TGCGCCAGCAGCGTGGGAGACCGATCCTACGAGCAGTACTTC.

V usage is TRBV7-2 and J usage is TRBJ2-7; TRBD2 matches 7 bases. V lost 3 bases to trimming and J lost 3 bases; unmatched junction nucleotides: 20. CDR1 SGHTA and CDR2 FQGNSA come from the germline V gene. The CDR3 is 19 amino acids. The CDR3, as DNA: TGTGCCAGCAGCTTTAGATCCCCCTATTCGACGGGAGGCCACTACGAGCAGTACTTC. It codes for CASSFRSPYSTGGHYEQYF. The full variable domain, its missing parts supplied by reference TRBV7-2 and TRBJ2-7, is GAGVSQSPSNKVTEKGKDVELRCDPISGHTALYWYRQSLGQGLEFLIYFQGNSAPDKSGLPSDRFSAERTGGSVSTLTIQRTQQEDSAVYLCASSFRSPYSTGGHYEQYFGPGTRLTVT.

The chain combines TRBV6-6 with TRBJ1-2, with no clear D. V was shortened by 2 bases and J by 8 bases, with 12 bases between the two germline ends. The germline gives CDR1 MNHNY, CDR2 SVGAGI (reference sequence). CDR3 length: 13 residues. The CDR3 is CASSYRGSEGYTF. CDR3 coding DNA: TGTGCCAGCAGTTACCGAGGCAGTGAGGGCTACACCTTC.

The chain couples TRBV7-2 to TRBJ2-7, with 7 bases that match TRBD1. The germline gives CDR1 SGHTA, CDR2 FQGNSA. The V segment lost 5 bases and the J segment 7 bases; nucleotides outside the gene matches: 8. This CDR3 has 13 amino acids. This CDR3 is CASSGTASREQYF. CDR3 sequence (DNA): TGTGCCAGCAGCGGGACAGCGTCTCGGGAGCAGTACTTC.

This clone has only a few counts. The chain joins TRBV19 to TRBJ2-6, with D unclear. The germline V gene has CDR1 LNHDA and CDR2 SQIVND (reference sequence). This CDR3 is 21 amino acids long. V was pared by 3 bases and J by 0 bases, with 24 bases between. This chain's CDR3 is CASSITLLKQLISSGANVLTF. The CDR3 DNA sequence: TGTGCCAGTAGTATCACCCTACTGAAACAGCTAATTAGCTCTGGGGCCAACGTCCTGACTTTC. Full variable domain (remainder filled in from reference TRBV19 and TRBJ2-6): DGGITQSPKYLFRKEGQNVTLSCEQNLNHDAMYWYRQDPGQGLRLIYYSQIVNDFQKGDIAEGYSVSREKKESFPLTVTSAQKNPTAFYLCASSITLLKQLISSGANVLTFGAGSRLTVL.

This clone showed up just a few times. The chain recombines TRBV19 with TRBJ2-7; 7 bases line up with TRBD2. The CDR3 consists of 15 residues. The ends lost 6 bases at V and 3 bases at J; junction bases unmatched: 11. The germline CDR1 and CDR2 sequences are LNHDA and SQIVND (reference sequence). CDR3 coding DNA: TGTGCCAGTAGCCCCGGCGGGGGATCAAGCTACGAGCAGTACTTC. As protein: CASSPGGGSSYEQYF.

The rearrangement links TRBV4-3 to TRBJ2-3; 11 nucleotides agree with TRBD2. The V gene's germline CDR1 is LGHNA and CDR2 YSLEER. Unmatched junction bases numbered 4, after V lost 0 bases and J lost 5 bases. This CDR3 comprises 16 residues. CDR3 protein: CASSQDTSGRGDTQYF. The CDR3, as DNA: TGCGCCAGCAGCCAAGATACTAGCGGGAGAGGAGATACGCAGTATTTT.

This clone turned up a few times. V is TRBV19 and J is TRBJ2-1; the D is unclear. The CDR3 extends over 13 amino acids. Germline V CDR1 and CDR2: LNHDA, SQIVND (reference sequence). Trimming took off 10 bases at V and 10 bases at J, with 20 bases between the two ends. The CDR3 DNA follows: TGTGCCACTAGGAGCCTCCGGCGTGCGGAGCAGTTCTTC. As protein: CATRSLRRAEQFF. Full variable domain (remainder filled in from reference TRBV19 and TRBJ2-1): DGGITQSPKYLFRKEGQNVTLSCEQNLNHDAMYWYRQDPGQGLRLIYYSQIVNDFQKGDIAEGYSVSREKKESFPLTVTSAQKNPTAFYLCATRSLRRAEQFFGPGTRLTVL.

V is TRBV18 and J is TRBJ2-1; no clear D. Per germline, CDR1 KGHSH and CDR2 LQKENI. The CDR3 is 13 residues long. The V end lost 1 base, the J end lost 5 bases, and 6 bases lay between the germline ends. CDR3 nucleotide sequence: TGTGCCAGCTCACCACGGGAAAACAATGAGCAGTTCTTC. Protein sequence: CASSPRENNEQFF.

V usage is TRBV4-3 and J usage is TRBJ2-2, with D hard to call. Trimming shortened V by 1 base and J by 6 bases, and 6 bases separated the two germline ends. Germline V gene sequence: CDR1 LGHNA, CDR2 YSLEER. The length of the CDR3 is 13 residues. The DNA for the CDR3 is TGCGCCAGCAGCCAAGGCCGGGCCGGGGAGCTGTTTTTT. Translated: CASSQGRAGELFF.

There are a few counts of this clone. The chain joins TRBV9 to TRBJ1-2; maybe TRBD1 (6 bases). This CDR3 has 16 amino acids. Per germline, CDR1 SGDLS and CDR2 YYNGEE. Trimming shortened V by 0 bases and J by 2 bases, and 14 bases separated the two germline ends. CDR3 nucleotide sequence: TGTGCCAGCAGCGTAGTGCCCGGACAGCCAAACTATGGCTACACCTTC. This codes for CASSVVPGQPNYGYTF.

DNA for the CDR3: TGTGCCAGCTCACCATTCCGGACTAGCGGGAGTAGGGGTGAGCAGTTCTTC. The encoded protein is CASSPFRTSGSRGEQFF. The rearrangement links TRBV18 to TRBJ2-1; 13 bases agree with TRBD2. The CDR3 runs 17 residues. Per germline, CDR1 KGHSH and CDR2 LQKENI. V shed 2 bases, J shed 9 bases, and the junction held 10 bases outside the gene matches. Complete variable domain (other parts from reference TRBV18 and TRBJ2-1): NAGVMQNPRHLVRRRGQEARLRCSPMKGHSHVYWYRQLPEEGLKFMVYLQKENIIDESGMPKERFSAEFPKEGPSILRIQQVVRGDSAAYFCASSPFRTSGSRGEQFFGPGTRLTVL.

The chain is built from TRBV4-3 and TRBJ1-2; D gene ambiguous. V shed 0 bases and J shed 2 bases, with 7 bases lying between them. CDR3 length equals 14 residues. Per germline, CDR1 LGHNA and CDR2 YSLEER. CDR3 sequence (DNA): TGCGCCAGCAGCCAAGATCGGGCAAACTATGGCTACACCTTC. It is translated as CASSQDRANYGYTF.

This clone came up a few times. The chain links TRBV29-1 to TRBJ1-1; TRBD1 matches 7 bases. From germline, CDR1 is SQVTM and CDR2 ANQGSEA. The junction had 4 bases not matched to a gene; V was cut back by 5 bases and J by 4 bases. The CDR3 extends over 12 amino acids. CDR3 coding DNA: TGCAGCGTTTGGGACAGAAGCACTGAAGCTTTCTTT. It is translated as CSVWDRSTEAFF. The full variable domain, with the rest looked up from reference TRBV29-1 and TRBJ1-1, is SAVISQKPSRDICQRGTSLTIQCQVDSQVTMMFWYRQQPGQSLTLIATANQGSEATYESGFVIDKFPISRPNLTFSTLTVSNMSPEDSSIYLCSVWDRSTEAFFGQGTRLTVV.

The chain joins TRBV4-1 to TRBJ2-1; no definite D call. This CDR3 comprises 14 residues. Germline lookup yields CDR1 MGHRA and CDR2 YSYEKL. Between the trimmed V and J ends, which lost 4 bases and 2 bases, there was a span of 9 bases. The CDR3 here is CASSRGLTYNEQFF. For the CDR3, the DNA is TGCGCCAGCAGCCGGGGTTTAACCTACAATGAGCAGTTCTTC.

The genes are TRBV7-2 and TRBJ1-2; 8 nucleotides align to TRBD1. V lost 5 bases to trimming and J lost 4 bases; unmatched junction nucleotides: 9. The CDR3 has 15 residues. Germline CDR1 and CDR2: SGHTA and FQGNSA. CDR3 sequence reads: CASSIKQGAVYGYTF. CDR3 nucleotides: TGTGCCAGCAGCATAAAGCAGGGGGCAGTCTATGGCTACACCTTC.

The chain employs TRBV27 and TRBJ1-1; no reliable D call. The CDR3 runs to 13 residues. Germline V gene data show CDR1 as MNHEY and CDR2 as SMNVEV (reference sequence). V was clipped by 4 bases and J by 0 bases, with 6 bases between them. CDR3 sequence reads: CASSSNMNTEAFF. In nucleotides, the CDR3 is TGTGCCAGCAGTTCAAACATGAACACTGAAGCTTTCTTT.

This clone has only one observation. This chain connects TRBV5-4 to TRBJ2-3; 11 bases line up with TRBD2. Germline V CDR1 and CDR2: SGHNT, YYREEE (reference sequence). This CDR3 has 16 amino acids. V lost 3 bases, J lost 4 bases, and 7 bases stayed unmatched. CDR3 nucleotides: TGTGCCAGCAGCTGGGGGTTAGCGGGAGGGTCAGATACGCAGTATTTT. Amino acids: CASSWGLAGGSDTQYF.

The genes are TRBV4-3 and TRBJ2-1; 10 bases line up with TRBD1. CDR3 length: 16 residues. The germline CDR1 and CDR2 sequences are LGHNA and YSLEER. V lost 1 base, J lost 7 bases, and 7 bases stayed unmatched. CDR3 residues: CASSQGAGTGENEQFF. The CDR3 nucleotides are TGCGCCAGCAGCCAAGGTGCCGGGACAGGGGAGAATGAGCAGTTCTTC.

The chain carries TRBV15 and TRBJ1-4, with 11 bases lining up with TRBD1. V lost 6 bases and J lost 6; bases outside the gene matches: 3. Germline V gives CDR1 LNHNV, CDR2 YYDKDF (reference sequence). The length of the CDR3 is 14 residues. CDR3: CATRRTGGHEKLFF. The DNA of the CDR3 is TGTGCCACCAGAAGGACAGGGGGCCATGAAAAACTGTTTTTT. Together with reference TRBV15 and TRBJ1-4, the CDR3 gives the full variable domain: DAMVIQNPRYQVTQFGKPVTLSCSQTLNHNVMYWYQQKSSQAPKLLFHYYDKDFNNEADTPDNFQSRRPNTSFCFLDIRSPGLGDTAMYLCATRRTGGHEKLFFGSGTQLSVL.

This clone was seen only a few times. The genes are TRBV2 and TRBJ1-5; tentative D call: TRBD1 (5 bases). Germline loops: CDR1 SNHLY, CDR2 FYNNEI. The ends were cut back, 4 bases at V and 5 bases at J, with 12 bases in the middle. This CDR3 comprises 14 residues. For the CDR3, the DNA is TGTGCCAGCAGTGCTAGGGGAGATTATCAGCCCCAGCATTTT. Protein: CASSARGDYQPQHF.

This clone was counted a single time. The chain uses TRBV28 and TRBJ1-2; D gene uncertain. V was trimmed by 4 bases and J by 0 bases, leaving 15 bases between them. The CDR3 contains 16 residues. From germline, CDR1 is MDHEN and CDR2 SYDVKM. This chain's CDR3 is CASSSSTRVANYGYTF. The CDR3 DNA follows: TGTGCCAGCAGTTCATCCACCCGGGTTGCTAACTATGGCTACACCTTC.